This T cell receptor beta chain derives from a study of T cells in Graves' hyperthyroidism and ophthalmopathy. Germline V gives CDR1 MNHEY, CDR2 SVGAGI. The CDR3 sequence is 16 residues long. Trimming pared 0 bases from V and 4 bases from J, leaving 13 bases between. This clonotype was recorded at least ten times. Amplified TCR beta CDR3 regions came from RNA transcripts. The primer set for the first-round RT-PCR of the TCR CDR3 was HTBI. Each CDR3 protein gets one entry after TCRdb re-called the multiplex PCR reads with MiXCR. The data contain approximately 330,000 distinct CDR3 sequences, roughly 20% of them seen just once; the ten biggest clones take up 49%.

This rearrangement joins TRBV6-5 to TRBJ2-1, with D possibly being TRBD1 or TRBD2 (6 bases each). Material for sequencing was blood. The clonotype comes from a woman aged 45-59 years with Graves' hyperthyroidism. The CDR3 here is CASSYSKRGAYNEQFF. The CDR3 DNA is TGTGCCAGCAGTTACTCAAAAAGGGGGGCATACAATGAGCAGTTCTTC.